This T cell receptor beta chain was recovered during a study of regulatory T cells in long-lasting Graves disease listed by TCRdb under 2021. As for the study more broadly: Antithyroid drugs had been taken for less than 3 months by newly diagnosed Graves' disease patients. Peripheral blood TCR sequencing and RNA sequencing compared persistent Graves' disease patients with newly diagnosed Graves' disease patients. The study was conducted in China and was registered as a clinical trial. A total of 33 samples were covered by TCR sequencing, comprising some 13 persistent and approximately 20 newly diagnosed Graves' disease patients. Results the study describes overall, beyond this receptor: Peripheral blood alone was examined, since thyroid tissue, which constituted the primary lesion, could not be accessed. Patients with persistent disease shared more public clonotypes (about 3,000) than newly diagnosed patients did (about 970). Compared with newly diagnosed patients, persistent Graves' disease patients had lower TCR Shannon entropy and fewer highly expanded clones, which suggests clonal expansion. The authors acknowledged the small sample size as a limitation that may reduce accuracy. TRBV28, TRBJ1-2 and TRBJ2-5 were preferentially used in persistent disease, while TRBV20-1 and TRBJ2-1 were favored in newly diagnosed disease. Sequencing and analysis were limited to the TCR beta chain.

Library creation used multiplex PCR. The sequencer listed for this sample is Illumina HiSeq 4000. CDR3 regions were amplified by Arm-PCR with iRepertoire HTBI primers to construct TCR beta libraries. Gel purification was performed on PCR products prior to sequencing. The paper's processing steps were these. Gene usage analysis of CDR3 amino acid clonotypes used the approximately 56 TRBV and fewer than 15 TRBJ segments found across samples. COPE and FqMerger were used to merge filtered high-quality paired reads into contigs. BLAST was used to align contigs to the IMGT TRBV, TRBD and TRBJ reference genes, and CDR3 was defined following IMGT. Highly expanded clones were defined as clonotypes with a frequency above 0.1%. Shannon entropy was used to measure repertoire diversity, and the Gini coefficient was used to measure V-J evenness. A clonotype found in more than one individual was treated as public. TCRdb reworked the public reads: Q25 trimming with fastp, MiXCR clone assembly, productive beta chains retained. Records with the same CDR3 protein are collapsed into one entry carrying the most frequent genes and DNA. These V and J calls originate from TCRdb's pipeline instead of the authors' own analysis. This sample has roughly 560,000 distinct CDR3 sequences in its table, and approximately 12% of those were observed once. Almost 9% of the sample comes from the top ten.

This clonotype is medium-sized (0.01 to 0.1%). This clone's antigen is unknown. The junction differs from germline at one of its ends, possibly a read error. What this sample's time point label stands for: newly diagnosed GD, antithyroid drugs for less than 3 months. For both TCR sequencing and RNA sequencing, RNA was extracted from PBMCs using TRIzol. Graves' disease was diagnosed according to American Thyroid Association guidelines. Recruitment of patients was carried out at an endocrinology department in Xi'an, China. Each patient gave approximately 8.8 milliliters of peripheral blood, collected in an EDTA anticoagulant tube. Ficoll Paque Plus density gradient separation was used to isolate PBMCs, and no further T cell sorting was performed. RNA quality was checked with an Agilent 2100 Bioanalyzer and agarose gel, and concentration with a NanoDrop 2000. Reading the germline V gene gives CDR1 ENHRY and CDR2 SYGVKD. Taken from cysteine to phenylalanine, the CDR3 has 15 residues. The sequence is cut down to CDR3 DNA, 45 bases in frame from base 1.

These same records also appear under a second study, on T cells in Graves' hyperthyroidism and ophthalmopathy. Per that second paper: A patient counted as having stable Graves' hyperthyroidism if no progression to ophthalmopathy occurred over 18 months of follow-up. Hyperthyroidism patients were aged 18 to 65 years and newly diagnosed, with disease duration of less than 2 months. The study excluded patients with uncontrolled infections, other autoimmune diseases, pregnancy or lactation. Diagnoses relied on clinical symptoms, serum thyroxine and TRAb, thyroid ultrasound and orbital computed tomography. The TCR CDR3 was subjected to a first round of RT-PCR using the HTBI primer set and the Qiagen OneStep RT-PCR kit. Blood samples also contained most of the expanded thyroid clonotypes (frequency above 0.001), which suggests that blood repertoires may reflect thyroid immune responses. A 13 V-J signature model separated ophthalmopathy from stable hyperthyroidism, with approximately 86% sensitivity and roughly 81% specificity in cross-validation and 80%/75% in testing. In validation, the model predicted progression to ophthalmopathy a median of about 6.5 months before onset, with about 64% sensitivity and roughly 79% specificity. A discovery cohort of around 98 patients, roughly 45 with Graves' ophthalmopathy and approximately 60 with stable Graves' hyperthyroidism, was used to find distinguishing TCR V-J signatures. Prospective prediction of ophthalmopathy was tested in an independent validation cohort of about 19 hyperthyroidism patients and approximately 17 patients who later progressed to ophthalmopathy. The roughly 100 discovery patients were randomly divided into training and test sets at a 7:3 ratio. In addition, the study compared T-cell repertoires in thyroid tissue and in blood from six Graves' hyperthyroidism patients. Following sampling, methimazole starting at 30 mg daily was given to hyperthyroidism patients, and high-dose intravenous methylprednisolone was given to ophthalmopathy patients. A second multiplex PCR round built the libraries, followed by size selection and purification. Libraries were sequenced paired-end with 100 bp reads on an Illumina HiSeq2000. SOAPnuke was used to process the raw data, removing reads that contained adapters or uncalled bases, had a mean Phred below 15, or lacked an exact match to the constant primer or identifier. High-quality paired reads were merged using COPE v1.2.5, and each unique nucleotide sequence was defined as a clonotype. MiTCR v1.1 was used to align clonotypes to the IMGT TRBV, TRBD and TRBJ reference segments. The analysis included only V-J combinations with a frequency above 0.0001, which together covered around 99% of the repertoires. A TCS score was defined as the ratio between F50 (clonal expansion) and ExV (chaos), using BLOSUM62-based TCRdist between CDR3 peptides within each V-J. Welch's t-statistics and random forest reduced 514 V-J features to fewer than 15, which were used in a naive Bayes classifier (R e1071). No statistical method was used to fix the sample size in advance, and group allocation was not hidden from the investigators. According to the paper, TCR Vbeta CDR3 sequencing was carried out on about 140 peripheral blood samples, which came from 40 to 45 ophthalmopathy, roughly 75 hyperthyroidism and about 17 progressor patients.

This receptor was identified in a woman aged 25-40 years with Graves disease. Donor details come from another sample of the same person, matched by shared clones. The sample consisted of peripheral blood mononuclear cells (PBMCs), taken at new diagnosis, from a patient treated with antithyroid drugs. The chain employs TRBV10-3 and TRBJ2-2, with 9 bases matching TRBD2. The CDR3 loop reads CASSEREATTGELFF. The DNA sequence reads TGTGCCAGCAGTGAGCGGGAGGCCACCACCGGGGAGCTGTTTTTT.